This T cell receptor (beta chain) was recorded in a study of shared clonotypes between healthy human individuals. Study observations and caveats: Clonotype sharing levels among donors were expected to vary with sequencing depth. When compared with the clonotypes that were shared by all four sorted-subset donors, the non-shared clonotypes turned out to have lower generation probabilities.

Measured with immunoSEQ multiplex PCR; TCRdb has only the in-frame clones, and not every one. The profile shows approximately 2.3 million clones, more than 80% of them singletons. This CDR3 contains 14 residues. V dropped 4 bases and J dropped 4; count of bases not matched to a gene: 6. CDR1 is MDHEN, CDR2 SYDVKM, per germline. This clone was seen a single time. What it binds is unknown. The V gene is TRBV28, the J gene TRBJ2-5, with 7 bases that match TRBD1. The sequence was collected from a man aged 18 to 29 in good health. Some clones in this sample may be carry-over from other donors' samples. The sequenced sample was naive CD4+ T cells from PBMCs. Subset denoted: CD45RA+ positively selected. The CDR3 DNA follows: TGTGCCAGCAGTTCCGACAGGGCCTCAGAGACCCAGTACTTC. It is translated as CASSSDRASETQYF.